Below, 25 T cell receptor beta chains from the same sample are listed, as sequenced in a study of shared clonotypes between healthy human individuals. Naive CD8 cells comprised CD45RO-negative, CCR7-positively selected cells, excluding terminally differentiated effector memory CD45RA+ cells. Clones were read by immunoSEQ multiplex PCR, and TCRdb kept only the in-frame ones, dropping some. Altogether 660,000 or so clones are present, about 96% being singletons, with the ten largest covering about 0.12%. Sequences were obtained from naive CD8+ T cells sorted from blood. The receptors come from a woman aged 25 to 39 in good health.

The gene calls are TRBV15 and TRBJ2-3; tentative D call: TRBD2 (6 bases). CDR3 length equals 16 residues. Germline values: CDR1 LNHNV, CDR2 YYDKDF (reference sequence). The V gene lost 0 bases and the J gene lost 2 bases, with 12 bases spanning the gap. The CDR3 bases are TGTGCCACCAGCAGAGATTCGGCGGGGATCACAGATACGCAGTATTTT. Protein product: CATSRDSAGITDTQYF.

The chain joins TRBV28 to TRBJ2-7, with 12 bases fitting TRBD2. The CDR3 covers 16 residues. Germline V gives CDR1 MDHEN, CDR2 SYDVKM. The J segment lost 5 bases and the V segment lost 6 bases, leaving 11 bases of the junction unmatched. CDR3 region: CASRPPSGRAVDEQYF. Here the CDR3 DNA reads TGTGCCAGCAGACCTCCTAGCGGGAGGGCCGTGGACGAGCAGTACTTC.

This clone was observed once. V and J are TRBV7-9 and TRBJ1-3, with D possibly matching TRBD1 (5 bases). Deletions cut 5 bases from V and 4 bases from J, with 15 bases between. The germline gives CDR1 SEHNR, CDR2 FQNEAQ (reference sequence). The CDR3 loop spans 15 amino acids. The CDR3 sequence: CASSHPRVGGNTIYF. In nucleotides, the CDR3 is TGTGCCAGCAGCCACCCCAGGGTTGGCGGAAACACCATATATTTT.

The chain carries TRBV19 and TRBJ2-3, with D tentatively TRBD2 (6 bases). The CDR3 sequence is 16 residues long. V was shortened by 8 bases and J by 0 bases, with 18 bases between the two germline ends. The germline CDR1 and CDR2 sequences are LNHDA and SQIVND (reference sequence). The CDR3 region is CASRLGTSSSTDTQYF. The CDR3 coding sequence is TGTGCCAGTCGACTAGGTACATCTTCTAGCACAGATACGCAGTATTTT.

This chain uses TRBV29-1 with TRBJ2-5; 7 nucleotides match TRBD1. Unmatched junction bases numbered 4, after V lost 5 bases and J lost 1 base. Germline V gene lookup returns CDR1 SQVTM and CDR2 ANQGSEA. This CDR3 is built from 13 residues. CDR3 region: CSVNGQVQETQYF. CDR3 bases: TGCAGCGTTAATGGACAGGTCCAAGAGACCCAGTACTTC.

This clone occurred many times. This rearrangement joins TRBV4-1 to TRBJ1-1, with 7 bases aligning to TRBD1. This CDR3 comprises 15 residues. V dropped 4 bases and J dropped 0; count of bases not matched to a gene: 5. Germline CDR1 is MGHRA and CDR2 is YSYEKL. The CDR3 protein is CASSLGQTLNTEAFF. CDR3 DNA sequence: TGCGCCAGCAGCCTGGGACAGACTCTGAACACTGAAGCTTTCTTT.

The genes are TRBV2 and TRBJ1-1; D remains ambiguous. CDR3 length: 14 residues. Trimming stripped 3 bases from V and 0 bases from J, with 8 bases between. Germline V gene lookup returns CDR1 SNHLY and CDR2 FYNNEI. The CDR3 region is CASSDPVMNTEAFF. The CDR3 nucleotides are TGTGCCAGCAGTGATCCAGTCATGAACACTGAAGCTTTCTTT.

As to this clone: Other DNA sequences within the sample encode an identical CDR3. The chain couples TRBV19 to TRBJ1-5; D gene uncertain. This CDR3 has 15 amino acids. Trimming cost V 3 bases and J 0 bases, with 9 bases left between them. Germline loops: CDR1 LNHDA, CDR2 SQIVND (reference sequence). The CDR3 loop reads CASSIESYSNQPQHF. The CDR3 DNA follows: TGTGCCAGTAGTATCGAAAGTTATAGCAATCAGCCCCAGCATTTT.

The chain has TRBV25-1 and TRBJ1-1, with no clear D. Germline V gene lookup returns CDR1 MGHDK and CDR2 SYGVNS. CDR3 length: 12 residues. The V end lost 1 base, the J end lost 11 bases, and 11 bases lay between the germline ends. The CDR3 DNA is TGTGCCAGCAGTGAATCTGCGGCGCCGGCTTTCTTT. Translating it yields CASSESAAPAFF. The complete variable domain, with remaining parts taken from reference TRBV25-1 and TRBJ1-1, reads EADIYQTPRYLVIGTGKKITLECSQTMGHDKMYWYQQDPGMELHLIHYSYGVNSTEKGDLSSESTVSRIRTEHFPLTLESARPSHTSQYLCASSESAAPAFFGQGTRLTVV.

V and J are TRBV6-5 and TRBJ2-7; D tentatively reads TRBD1 or TRBD2 (5 bases each). The CDR3 sequence is 12 residues long. V lost 7 bases and J 2 bases, leaving 9 bases between the germline ends. Germline CDR1 MNHEY, CDR2 SVGAGI. The CDR3 DNA follows: TGTGCCAGCATGGGGGTCGCCTACGAGCAGTACTTC. Amino acid sequence: CASMGVAYEQYF.

The gene calls are TRBV28 and TRBJ2-5, with D possibly matching TRBD1 (6 bases). V was pared by 3 bases and J by 7 bases, with 12 bases between. CDR1 is MDHEN and CDR2 is SYDVKM in the germline V gene. The CDR3 length is 13 residues. The CDR3 nucleotides are TGTGCCAGCAGTTTGCTGGACAGTCGGACCCAGTACTTC. Its translation: CASSLLDSRTQYF.

The chain employs TRBV6-1 and TRBJ1-5; 8 bases match TRBD1. V trimming: 6 bases; J trimming: 6 bases; junction bases outside the gene matches: 7. Per germline, CDR1 MNHNS and CDR2 SASEGT. The CDR3 consists of 14 residues. CDR3 region: CASREGTGTQPQHF. The CDR3 nucleotides are TGTGCCAGCAGAGAGGGGACAGGTACTCAGCCCCAGCATTTT.

The rearrangement links TRBV10-2 to TRBJ2-7; D unresolved. Per germline, CDR1 WSHSY and CDR2 SAAADI. Trimming removed 1 base at V and 3 bases at J, with 1 base between. The CDR3 covers 11 residues. Here the CDR3 DNA reads TGCGCCAGCAGTGAGTACTACGAGCAGTACTTC. This translates into CASSEYYEQYF.

This chain connects TRBV6-5 to TRBJ2-1; D is perhaps TRBD1 or TRBD2 (5 bases each). Germline V lookup: CDR1 MNHEY, CDR2 SVGAGI. The CDR3 is 15 residues long. Trimming removed 0 bases at V and 4 bases at J, with 10 bases between. DNA for the CDR3: TGTGCCAGCAGTTACTCCGGGACCACTTACAATGAGCAGTTCTTC. Translating it yields CASSYSGTTYNEQFF.

The chain is built from TRBV11-2 and TRBJ1-2; possibly TRBD1 for D (6 bases). This CDR3 region has 14 residues. The V and J ends lost 5 bases and 8 bases respectively, with 18 bases between them. From germline, CDR1 is SGHAT and CDR2 FQNNGV. CDR3 in amino acids: CASSPLGSGEGYTF. In DNA, the CDR3 is TGTGCCAGCAGCCCCCTGGGGTCAGGGGAAGGCTACACCTTC.

V and J are TRBV5-6 and TRBJ2-4, with D possibly TRBD2 on 6 matching bases. The CDR3 runs to 15 residues. Germline V gene data show CDR1 as SGHDT and CDR2 as YYEEEE. The V gene lost 5 bases and the J gene lost 2 bases, with 14 bases spanning the gap. The CDR3 loop is CASRGGAEPKNIQYF. For the CDR3, the DNA is TGTGCCAGCAGAGGAGGGGCCGAGCCCAAAAACATTCAGTACTTC.

This chain links TRBV10-2 with TRBJ2-7; 8 positions agree with TRBD2. The germline CDR1 and CDR2 sequences are WSHSY and SAAADI. With 7 bases clipped from V and 1 base from J, the junction kept 9 bases outside the gene matches. This CDR3 has 15 amino acids. The CDR3 loop reads CASTGDSGTSYEQYF. In DNA form, the CDR3 reads TGCGCCAGCACCGGGGATAGCGGGACATCCTACGAGCAGTACTTC.

In the case of this clone: This CDR3 is also generated by other DNA sequences in the sample. The gene calls are TRBV4-1 and TRBJ1-5, with D tentatively TRBD1 (6 bases). CDR1 MGHRA and CDR2 YSYEKL come from the germline V gene. The CDR3 extends over 15 amino acids. V was clipped by 0 bases and J by 7 bases, with 13 bases between them. In DNA, the CDR3 is TGCGCCAGCAGCCAAGATAGCAGGGGAGGGCAGCCCCAGCATTTT. Residues: CASSQDSRGGQPQHF.

The rearrangement links TRBV28 to TRBJ2-3; D remains unclear. The V end lost 8 bases, the J end lost 1 base, and 19 bases lay between the germline ends. This CDR3 spans 16 amino acids. Germline V gives CDR1 MDHEN, CDR2 SYDVKM. CDR3 protein: CASSSLPLVGTDTQYF. The DNA for the CDR3 is TGTGCCAGCTCTTCCCTACCCCTCGTGGGCACAGATACGCAGTATTTT.

J is TRBJ1-5 and V is TRBV10-3, with D possibly matching TRBD1 (6 bases). CDR1 and CDR2 (germline): ENHRY, SYGVKD. Trimming shortened V by 8 bases and J by 4 bases, and 12 bases separated the two germline ends. CDR3 length: 13 residues. The CDR3 nucleotides read TGTGCCATCTCCCAGGGGATGAATCAGCCCCAGCATTTT. This translates into CAISQGMNQPQHF.

This chain uses TRBV27 with TRBJ2-7; D might be TRBD1 or TRBD2, each matching 5 bases. The CDR3 consists of 11 residues. Germline CDR1 and CDR2: MNHEY and SMNVEV (reference sequence). Between the trimmed V and J ends, which lost 3 bases and 6 bases, there was a span of 6 bases. The CDR3: CASSFGAEQYF. CDR3 sequence (DNA): TGTGCCAGCAGTTTCGGGGCCGAGCAGTACTTC.

The chain joins TRBV2 to TRBJ1-5; D is ambiguous. V was shortened by 1 base and J by 0 bases, with 16 bases between the two germline ends. The CDR3 is made up of 18 amino acids. In germline, CDR1 is SNHLY, CDR2 FYNNEI. Here the CDR3 reads CASSEVGRTRYSNQPQHF. For the CDR3, the DNA is TGTGCCAGCAGTGAAGTTGGTAGAACCCGATATAGCAATCAGCCCCAGCATTTT.

Points on this clone: Distinct nucleotide sequences in the sample also encode this CDR3. V is TRBV5-4 and J is TRBJ1-1; unclear D gene. The CDR3 is made up of 13 amino acids. V lost 4 bases and J lost 2, with 9 bases in between. Germline CDR1 and CDR2: SGHNT and YYREEE (reference sequence). The chain's CDR3 is CASSRGLNTEAFF. The CDR3 DNA follows: TGTGCCAGCAGCAGAGGCCTTAACACTGAAGCTTTCTTT.

V usage is TRBV15 and J usage is TRBJ2-7, with 8 bases matching TRBD2. The CDR3 runs 16 residues. The junction had 8 bases not matched to a gene; V was cut back by 0 bases and J by 4 bases. CDR1 and CDR2 from the germline V gene are LNHNV and YYDKDF (reference sequence). The CDR3 coding sequence is TGTGCCACCAGCAGAGAGCCCGGGACTAGAACTTACGAGCAGTACTTC. Its translation is CATSREPGTRTYEQYF.

The gene calls are TRBV5-1 and TRBJ1-1, with D hard to call. Trimming took off 0 bases at V and 1 base at J, with 4 bases between the two ends. The CDR3 is 13 residues long. Per germline, CDR1 SGHRS and CDR2 YFSETQ. The CDR3, as DNA: TGCGCCAGCAGCTTGGGTTCGAACACTGAAGCTTTCTTT. Its protein product is CASSLGSNTEAFF. The variable domain in full, with the rest retrieved from reference TRBV5-1 and TRBJ1-1, is KAGVTQTPRYLIKTRGQQVTLSCSPISGHRSVSWYQQTPGQGLQFLFEYFSETQRNKGNFPGRFSGRQFSNSRSEMNVSTLELGDSALYLCASSLGSNTEAFFGQGTRLTVV.